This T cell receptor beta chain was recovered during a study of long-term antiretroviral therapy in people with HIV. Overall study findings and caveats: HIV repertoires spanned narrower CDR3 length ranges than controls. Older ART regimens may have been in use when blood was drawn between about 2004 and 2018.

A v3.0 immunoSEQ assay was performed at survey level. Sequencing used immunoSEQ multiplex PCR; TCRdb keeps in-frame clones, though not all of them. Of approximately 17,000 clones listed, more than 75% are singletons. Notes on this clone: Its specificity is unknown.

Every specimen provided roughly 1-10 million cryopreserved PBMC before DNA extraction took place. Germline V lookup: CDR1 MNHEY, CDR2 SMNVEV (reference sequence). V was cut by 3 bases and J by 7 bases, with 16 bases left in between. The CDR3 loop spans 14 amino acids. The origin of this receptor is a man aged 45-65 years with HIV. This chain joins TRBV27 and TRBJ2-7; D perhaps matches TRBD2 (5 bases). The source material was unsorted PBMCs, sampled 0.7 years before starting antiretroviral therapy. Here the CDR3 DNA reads TGTGCCAGCAGTTTTGTGGAGCGCCCGGGAGAGCAGTACTTC. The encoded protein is CASSFVERPGEQYF.